This is a list of T cell receptor beta chains from one sample in a study of prognosis after radiotherapy for stage I lung cancer. Using its own MiXCR run on the multiplex PCR reads, TCRdb lists one record per CDR3 protein. The sample consists of roughly 38,000 distinct CDR3 sequences, roughly 24% of them appearing once. Material: PBMCs, obtained before or after stereotactic body radiation therapy (not recorded which). These receptors all stem from a donor over 45 with non-small cell lung cancer. Both conserved end residues are part of each CDR3.

j_gene | len | v_gene | CDR3aa
TRBJ2-7 | 16 | TRBV28 | CASSLLIAGALYEQYF
TRBJ2-1 | 14 | TRBV5-1 | CASSPDRVWEEQFF
TRBJ1-2 | 13 | TRBV5-4 | CASSLGQGDGYTF
TRBJ2-2 | 14 | TRBV19 | CASTKQRNTGELFF
TRBJ2-1 | 15 | TRBV7-3 | CASSSGRASFHEQFF
TRBJ2-3 | 19 | TRBV20-1 | CSARRTAGEREGLPDTQYF
TRBJ2-6 | 16 | TRBV10-3 | CAIAGTGSSGANVLTF
TRBJ2-5 | 16 | TRBV9 | CASSLSSSRYQETQYF
TRBJ1-6 | 16 | TRBV28 | CASSSGNKGNNSPLHF
TRBJ2-3 | 16 | TRBV7-9 | CASSSLGTGGTDTQYF
TRBJ1-4 | 11 | TRBV6-1 | CASKNNEKLFF
TRBJ1-5 | 16 | TRBV28 | CASSNPGQGNNQPQHF
TRBJ1-1 | 14 | TRBV28 | CASSLTCGNTEAFF
TRBJ2-1 | 13 | TRBV18 | CASSPAQGREQFF
TRBJ1-4 | 15 | TRBV9 | CASSTVGLANEKLFF
TRBJ1-4 | 14 | TRBV5-1 | CASSRDRAYEKLFF
TRBJ2-3 | 11 | TRBV6-4 | CARSLSDTQYF
TRBJ1-5 | 14 | TRBV2 | CASNGQGAGQPQHF
TRBJ2-1 | 15 | TRBV7-9 | CASTIGLTDPNEQFF
TRBJ1-5 | 16 | TRBV12-3/TRBV12-4 | CASSSEGGVGNQPQHF
TRBJ2-5 | 18 | TRBV5-6 | CASSLRERHLALKETQYF
TRBJ1-2 | 16 | TRBV10-3 | CAISKGTRVAAYGYTF
TRBJ1-6 | 12 | TRBV20-1 | CSAEPNNSPLHF
TRBJ2-2 | 16 | TRBV10-3 | CAISESLRGSDGELFF
TRBJ2-7 | 15 | TRBV28 | CASSSFGGSSYEQYF
TRBJ1-1 | 11 | TRBV27 | CASRLGDEAFF
TRBJ2-1 | 17 | TRBV7-3 | CASSGSGPRLGYNEQFF
TRBJ1-5 | 13 | TRBV11-2 | CASSLGSRQPQHF
TRBJ2-7 | 16 | TRBV2 | CASSREGAGTLWEQYF
TRBJ2-1 | 13 | TRBV20-1 | CSARGQAHNEQFF
TRBJ2-1 | 18 | TRBV7-2 | CASRFPYGRSGIYNEQFF
TRBJ2-3 | 16 | TRBV27 | CASSPRGGLHPDTQYF
TRBJ1-2 | 13 | TRBV2 | CASSENTIGGYTF
TRBJ2-2 | 14 | TRBV29-1 | CSAGSSGNTGELFF
TRBJ2-2 | 15 | TRBV6-1 | CASREGLMFAGELFF
TRBJ2-5 | 17 | TRBV11-2 | CASSPSGQRVGQETQYF
TRBJ2-7 | 14 | TRBV7-2 | CASSSANVAREQYF
TRBJ1-1 | 13 | TRBV5-4 | CASSRDSNTESFF
TRBJ2-7 | 13 | TRBV6-1 | CASSRRHFGEQYF
TRBJ2-1 | 18 | TRBV2 | CASSQNIRTGLAGGYEFF
TRBJ2-7 | 15 | TRBV11-2 | CASSLGVAGNIKQYF
TRBJ1-2 | 15 | TRBV3-1 | CASSLRGGENYGYTF
TRBJ1-2 | 16 | TRBV14 | CASSQDWEGLSSGYTF
TRBJ1-1 | 15 | TRBV25-1 | CASSGSGVRNTEAFF
TRBJ1-2 | 15 | TRBV20-1 | CSATSNSRGLYGYTF
TRBJ1-4 | 13 | TRBV30 | CACTTGLGEKLFF
TRBJ2-6 | 14 | TRBV27 | CASRWSRGANVLTF
TRBJ1-2 | 13 | TRBV12-3/TRBV12-4 | CASSFGTVGTYTF
TRBJ2-2 | 13 | TRBV29-1 | CSVSGTGFGELFF
TRBJ2-3 | 11 | TRBV20-1 | CSAPLGEPQYF
TRBJ2-5 | 12 | TRBV7-8 | CASSPPSGTQYF
TRBJ2-1 | 16 | TRBV6-1 | CASSEAQGLAGYEQFF
TRBJ2-3 | 11 | TRBV7-9 | CASSYLDTQYF
TRBJ1-1 | 12 | TRBV28 | CASSLDRFEAFF